These 3 T cell receptor beta chains originate from one sample sequenced in a study of spatial heterogeneity in lung cancer. Findings and limits, study-wide: Within tumors, counts of expanded alpha and beta TCRs tracked tumor mutation counts.

These receptors are not linked to any known antigen. Described time point: sample taken at primary tumor resection. TCRdb recomputed calls from the 5' RACE reads with MiXCR, one row per CDR3 protein. The sample has approximately 13,000 distinct CDR3 sequences; roughly 4.6% are singletons. The sequencing used lung tumor tissue, collected at surgery. The receptors come from a male donor with early-stage non-small cell lung cancer.

This clonotype was recorded at least ten times. This beta chain was picked up by a library intended for alpha chains and is off target, so its count carries little meaning. The chain recombines TRBV20-1 with TRBJ1-5; perhaps TRBD1 as D (5 bases). The CDR3 has 13 residues. Germline lookup yields CDR1 DFQATT and CDR2 SNEGSKA (reference sequence). Deletions cut 8 bases from V and 6 bases from J, with 17 bases between. CDR3 nucleotide sequence: TGCAGTCTGGGAGAGGGGAATAGTCAGCCCCAGCATTTT. This encodes CSLGEGNSQPQHF.

This clonotype has a count of ten or more. With the library built for alpha chains, this beta chain is off target and its frequency is not meaningful. The chain carries TRBV2 and TRBJ2-3; D uncertain. This CDR3 is 11 amino acids long. Trimming removed 6 bases from V and 7 bases from J, with 8 bases in between. Germline V gives CDR1 SNHLY, CDR2 FYNNEI. The CDR3 is CASSEFNTQYF. Written as DNA, the CDR3 is TGTGCCAGCAGCGAATTCAATACGCAGTATTTT.

This clonotype was picked up many times. This beta chain represents an off-target read in a library built for alpha chains; its size is of limited meaning. The CDR3, as DNA: TGTGCCAGCAGCCAAGATCGGCTAGCGGGGGTCACAGATACGCAGTATTTT. Amino acids: CASSQDRLAGVTDTQYF. The chain recombines TRBV4-2 with TRBJ2-3; 10 bases map to TRBD2. The CDR3 extends over 17 amino acids. CDR1 is LGHNA and CDR2 is YNFKEQ in the germline V gene. V trimming: 0 bases; J trimming: 2 bases; junction bases outside the gene matches: 5.